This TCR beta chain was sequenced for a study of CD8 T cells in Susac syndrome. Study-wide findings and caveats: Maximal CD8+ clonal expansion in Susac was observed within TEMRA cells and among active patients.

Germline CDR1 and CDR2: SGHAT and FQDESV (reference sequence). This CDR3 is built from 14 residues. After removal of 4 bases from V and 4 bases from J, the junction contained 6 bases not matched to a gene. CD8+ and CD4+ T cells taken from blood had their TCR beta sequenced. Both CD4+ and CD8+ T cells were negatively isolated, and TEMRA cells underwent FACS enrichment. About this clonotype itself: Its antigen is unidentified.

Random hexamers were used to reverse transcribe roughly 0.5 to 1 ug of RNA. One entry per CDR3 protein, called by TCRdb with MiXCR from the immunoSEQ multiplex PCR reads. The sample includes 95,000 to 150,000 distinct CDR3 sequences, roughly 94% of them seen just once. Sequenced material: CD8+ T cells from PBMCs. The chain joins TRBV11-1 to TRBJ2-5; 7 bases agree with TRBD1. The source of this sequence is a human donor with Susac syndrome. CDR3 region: CASSSRQGGETQYF. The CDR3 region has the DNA TGTGCCAGCAGCTCCCGACAGGGCGGAGAGACCCAGTACTTC.